The sequence of this T cell receptor (beta chain) was determined in a study of T cell responses to AZD1222 COVID-19 vaccine. Study-level findings and limits: Close to half of all spike-specific TCRs reportedly target regions of the variants that are unmutated. The donor group comprised mostly white British people and more females; the analysis possibly underestimated clonal diversity.

About this clone itself: Its antigen is currently unknown.

The table came from immunoSEQ multiplex PCR; TCRdb's copy has only in-frame clones and leaves some out. The sample holds some 200,000 clones; about 92% are singletons and the top ten take more than 9%. The material sequenced was peripheral blood, taken on day 0 of AZD1222 vaccination. The TCR was taken from an adult in good health.

This CDR3 reads CASSARTGSYEQYF. In nucleotides, the CDR3 is TGTGCCAGCAGTGCGAGGACGGGCTCCTACGAGCAGTACTTC. This chain joins TRBV2 and TRBJ2-7; no clear D gene. The CDR3 is 14 residues long. Germline values: CDR1 SNHLY, CDR2 FYNNEI. Trimming took 4 bases from V and 0 from J, leaving 10 bases between them.